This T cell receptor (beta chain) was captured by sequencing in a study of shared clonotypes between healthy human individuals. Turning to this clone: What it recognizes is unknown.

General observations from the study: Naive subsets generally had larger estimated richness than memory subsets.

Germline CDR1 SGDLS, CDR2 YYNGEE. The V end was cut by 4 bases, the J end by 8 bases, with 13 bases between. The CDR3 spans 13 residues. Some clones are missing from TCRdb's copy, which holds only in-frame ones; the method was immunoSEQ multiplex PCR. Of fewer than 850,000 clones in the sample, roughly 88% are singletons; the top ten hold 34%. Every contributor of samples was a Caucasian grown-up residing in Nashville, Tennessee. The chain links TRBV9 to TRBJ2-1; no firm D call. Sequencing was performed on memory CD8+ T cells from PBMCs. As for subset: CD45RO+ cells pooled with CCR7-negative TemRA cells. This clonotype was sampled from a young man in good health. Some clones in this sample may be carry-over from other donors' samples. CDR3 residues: CASSPTLEDEQFF. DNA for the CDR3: TGTGCCAGCAGCCCGACCCTAGAAGATGAGCAGTTCTTC. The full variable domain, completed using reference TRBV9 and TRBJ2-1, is DSGVTQTPKHLITATGQRVTLRCSPRSGDLSVYWYQQSLDQGLQFLIQYYNGEERAKGNILERFSAQQFPDLHSELNLSSLELGDSALYFCASSPTLEDEQFFGPGTRLTVL.